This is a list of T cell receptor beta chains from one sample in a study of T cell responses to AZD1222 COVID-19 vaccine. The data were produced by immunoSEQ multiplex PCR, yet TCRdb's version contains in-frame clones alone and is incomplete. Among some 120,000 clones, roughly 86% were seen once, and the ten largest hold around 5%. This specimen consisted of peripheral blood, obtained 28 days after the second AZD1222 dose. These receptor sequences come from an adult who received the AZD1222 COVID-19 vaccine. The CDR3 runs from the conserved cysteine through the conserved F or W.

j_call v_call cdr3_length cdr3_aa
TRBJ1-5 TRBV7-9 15 CASSGQGSGDQPQHF
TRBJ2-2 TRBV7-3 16 CASSFQGGLNTGELFF
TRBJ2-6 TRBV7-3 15 CASSSQVGGANVLTF
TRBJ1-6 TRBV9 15 CASSAAGGQYSPLHF
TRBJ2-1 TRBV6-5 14 CATRRASSYNEQFF
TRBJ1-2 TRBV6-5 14 CATSAGTGGAGYTF
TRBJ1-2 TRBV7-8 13 CASSLGRGGGYTF
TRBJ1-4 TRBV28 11 CASTGAGKLFF
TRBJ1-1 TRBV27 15 CASSLYLHGTGEAFF
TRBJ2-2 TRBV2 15 CASSEDWLNTGELFF
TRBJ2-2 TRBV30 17 CAWSRGPRTGHTGELFF
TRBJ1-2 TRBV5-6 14 CASSSLWGDYGYTF
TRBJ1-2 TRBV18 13 CASSTGGGDGYTF
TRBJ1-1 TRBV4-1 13 CASSSNGRTEAFF
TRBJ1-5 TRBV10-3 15 CAISTDGYSNQPQHF
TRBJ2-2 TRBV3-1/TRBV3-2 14 CASNLAGTTGELFF
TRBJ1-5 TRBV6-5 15 CASSTGMNSNQPQHF
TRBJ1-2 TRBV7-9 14 CASSLERLSYGYTF
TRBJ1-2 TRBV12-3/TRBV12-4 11 CASGANYGYTF
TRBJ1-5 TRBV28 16 CASSFTVARGDQPQHF
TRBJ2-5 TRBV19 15 CASSALAGGVETQYF
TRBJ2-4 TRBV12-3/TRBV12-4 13 CASSGEAKNIQYF
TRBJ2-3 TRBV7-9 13 CASSLVGRGTQYF
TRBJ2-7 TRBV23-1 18 CASSHPSDRPSQIYEQYF
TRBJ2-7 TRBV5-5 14 CASSIGTGWYEQYF
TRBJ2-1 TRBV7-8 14 CASSLTSGIGEQFF
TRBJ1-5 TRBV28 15 CASLGRVWDNQPQHF
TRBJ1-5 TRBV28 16 CASSSGQGEGNQPQHF
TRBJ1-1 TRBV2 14 CASGGGAPNTEAFF
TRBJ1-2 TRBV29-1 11 CSVGQGGGYTF
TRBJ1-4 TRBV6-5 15 CASSYSGRDGEKLFF
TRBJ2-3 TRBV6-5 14 CASRSGFSVDTQYF
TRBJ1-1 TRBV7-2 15 CASSLDGPGNTEAFF
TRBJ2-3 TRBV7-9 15 CASSSLWGSTDTQYF
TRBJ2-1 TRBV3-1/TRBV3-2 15 CASSQGTGGMNEQFF
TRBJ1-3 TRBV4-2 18 CASSQDQVAKSSGNTIYF
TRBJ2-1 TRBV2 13 CAGEGQGTVEQFF
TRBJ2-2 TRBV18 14 CASSPMVGTGELFF
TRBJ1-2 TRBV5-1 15 CASSSAGHSSYGYTF
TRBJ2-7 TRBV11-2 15 CASSHSRQGGSEQYF
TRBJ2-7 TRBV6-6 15 CASSSTGGLRYEQYF
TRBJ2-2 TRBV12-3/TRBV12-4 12 CASSLETGELFF
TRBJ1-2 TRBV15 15 CATSREPGVNYGYTF
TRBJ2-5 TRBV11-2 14 CASSPAGTAKAQYF
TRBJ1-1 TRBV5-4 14 CASSSTRLNTEAFF
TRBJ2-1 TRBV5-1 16 CASSLMTASSYNEQFF
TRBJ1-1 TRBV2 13 CASRAGENTEAFF
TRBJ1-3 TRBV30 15 CAWDYGPLSGNTIYF
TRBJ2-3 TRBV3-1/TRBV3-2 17 CASSFLLWTGGPDTQYF
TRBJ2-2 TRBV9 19 CASSVSLGRYRPNTGELFF
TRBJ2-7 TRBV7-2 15 CASSLLGGFAYEQYF
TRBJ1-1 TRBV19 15 CASSPYSTGGTEAFF
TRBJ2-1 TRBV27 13 CASSLGSYNEQFF
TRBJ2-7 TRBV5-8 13 CASSFPGTYEQYF
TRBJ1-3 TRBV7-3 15 CASSPGRGPGNTIYF
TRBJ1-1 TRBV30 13 CAWNLDSVVEAFF
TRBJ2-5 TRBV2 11 CASKVGETQYF